This T cell receptor beta chain was recovered during a study of control samples from healthy donors and cancer patients. Trimming cost V 6 bases and J 2 bases, with 11 bases left between them. The length of the CDR3 is 14 residues. Germline-derived CDR1 and CDR2 are MNHEY and SVGAGI. The protocol was immunoSEQ multiplex PCR, while the TCRdb copy is restricted to in-frame clones and leaves out a portion. The data hold under 200,000 clones, with 93% observed a single time. The chain combines TRBV6-5 with TRBJ1-5; D not certain. Sequences were obtained from blood. This TCR was recovered from a woman aged 60-75 years in good health. The CDR3: CASSGYAGNQPQHF. DNA of the CDR3: TGTGCCAGCAGCGGGTACGCGGGCAATCAGCCCCAGCATTTT.